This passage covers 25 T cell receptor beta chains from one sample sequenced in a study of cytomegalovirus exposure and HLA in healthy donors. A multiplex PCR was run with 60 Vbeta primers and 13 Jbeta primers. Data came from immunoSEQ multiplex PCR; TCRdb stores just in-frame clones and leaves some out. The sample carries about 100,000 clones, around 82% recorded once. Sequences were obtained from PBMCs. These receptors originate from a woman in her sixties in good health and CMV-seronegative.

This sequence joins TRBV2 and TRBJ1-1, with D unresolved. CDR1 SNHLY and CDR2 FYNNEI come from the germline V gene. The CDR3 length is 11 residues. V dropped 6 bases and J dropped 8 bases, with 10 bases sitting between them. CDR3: CASRADWEAFF. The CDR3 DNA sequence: TGTGCCAGCAGGGCAGACTGGGAAGCTTTCTTT.

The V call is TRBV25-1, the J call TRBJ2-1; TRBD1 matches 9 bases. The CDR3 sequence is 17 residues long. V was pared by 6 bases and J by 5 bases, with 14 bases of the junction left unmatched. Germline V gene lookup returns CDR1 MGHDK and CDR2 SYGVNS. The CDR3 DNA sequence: TGTGCCAGCAGAGCTGATCTTGGACAGGGGTCCCACAATGAGCAGTTCTTC. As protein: CASRADLGQGSHNEQFF. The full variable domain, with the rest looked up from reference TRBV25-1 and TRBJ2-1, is EADIYQTPRYLVIGTGKKITLECSQTMGHDKMYWYQQDPGMELHLIHYSYGVNSTEKGDLSSESTVSRIRTEHFPLTLESARPSHTSQYLCASRADLGQGSHNEQFFGPGTRLTVL.

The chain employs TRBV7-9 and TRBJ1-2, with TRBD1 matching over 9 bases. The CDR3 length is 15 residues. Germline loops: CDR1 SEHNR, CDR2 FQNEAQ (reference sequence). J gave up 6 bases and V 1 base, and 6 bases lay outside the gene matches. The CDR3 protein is CASSLEGQGRDGYTF. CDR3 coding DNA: TGTGCCAGCAGCTTAGAAGGACAGGGGCGAGATGGCTACACCTTC.

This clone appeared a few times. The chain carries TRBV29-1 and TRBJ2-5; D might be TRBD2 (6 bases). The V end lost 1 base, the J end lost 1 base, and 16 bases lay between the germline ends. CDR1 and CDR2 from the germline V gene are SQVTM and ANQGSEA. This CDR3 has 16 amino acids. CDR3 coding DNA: TGCAGCGTTGAAGTCCCGACGGGCGGGATCCAAGAGACCCAGTACTTC. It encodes CSVEVPTGGIQETQYF.

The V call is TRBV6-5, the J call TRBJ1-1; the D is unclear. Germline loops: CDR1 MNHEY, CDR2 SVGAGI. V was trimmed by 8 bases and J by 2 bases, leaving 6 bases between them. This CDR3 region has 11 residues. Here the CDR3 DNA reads TGTGCCAGCGGCAAAAACACTGAAGCTTTCTTT. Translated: CASGKNTEAFF.

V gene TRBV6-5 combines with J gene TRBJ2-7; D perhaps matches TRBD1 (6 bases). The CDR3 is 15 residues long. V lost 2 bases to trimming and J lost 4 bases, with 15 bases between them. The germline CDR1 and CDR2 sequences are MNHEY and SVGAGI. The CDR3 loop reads CASSYGTGSLYEQYF. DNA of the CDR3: TGTGCCAGCAGTTACGGTACAGGGTCTTTGTACGAGCAGTACTTC.

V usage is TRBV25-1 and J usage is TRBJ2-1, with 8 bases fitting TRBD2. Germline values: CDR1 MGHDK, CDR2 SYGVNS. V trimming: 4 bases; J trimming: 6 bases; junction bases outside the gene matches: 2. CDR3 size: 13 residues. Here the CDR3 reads CASSGGLVNEQFF. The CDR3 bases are TGTGCCAGCAGTGGGGGACTAGTCAATGAGCAGTTCTTC.

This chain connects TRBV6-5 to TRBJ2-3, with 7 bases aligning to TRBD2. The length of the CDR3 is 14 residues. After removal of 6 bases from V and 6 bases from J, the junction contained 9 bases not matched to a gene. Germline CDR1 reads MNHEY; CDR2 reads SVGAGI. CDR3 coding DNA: TGTGCCAGCAGGAAAGGACTAGTTGTGGATACGCAGTATTTT. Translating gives CASRKGLVVDTQYF.

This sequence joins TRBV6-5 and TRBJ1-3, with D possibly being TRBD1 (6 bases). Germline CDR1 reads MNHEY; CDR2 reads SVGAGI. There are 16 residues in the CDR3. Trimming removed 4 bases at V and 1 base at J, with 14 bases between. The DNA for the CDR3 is TGTGCCAGCAGTTCTATGACAGGTCTGTCTGGAAACACCATATATTTT. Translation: CASSSMTGLSGNTIYF.

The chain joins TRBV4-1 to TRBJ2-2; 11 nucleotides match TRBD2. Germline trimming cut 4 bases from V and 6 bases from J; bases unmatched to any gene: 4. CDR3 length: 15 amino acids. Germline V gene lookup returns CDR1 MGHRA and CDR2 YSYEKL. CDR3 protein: CASSRVGLAAGELFF. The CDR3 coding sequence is TGCGCCAGCAGCCGGGTGGGACTAGCGGCCGGGGAGCTGTTTTTT.

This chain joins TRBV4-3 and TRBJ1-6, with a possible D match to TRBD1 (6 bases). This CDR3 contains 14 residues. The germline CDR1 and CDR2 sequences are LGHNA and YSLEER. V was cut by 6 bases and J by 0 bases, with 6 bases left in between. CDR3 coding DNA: TGCGCCAGCAGGGACAGCTCCTATAATTCACCCCTCCACTTT. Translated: CASRDSSYNSPLHF.

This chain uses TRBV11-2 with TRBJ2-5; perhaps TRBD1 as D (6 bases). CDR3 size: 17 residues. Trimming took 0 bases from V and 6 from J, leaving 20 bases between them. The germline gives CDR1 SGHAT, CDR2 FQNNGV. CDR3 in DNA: TGTGCCAGCAGCTTAGAGGCGACAGGCGCCGACCTGAAGACCCAGTACTTC. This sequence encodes CASSLEATGADLKTQYF.

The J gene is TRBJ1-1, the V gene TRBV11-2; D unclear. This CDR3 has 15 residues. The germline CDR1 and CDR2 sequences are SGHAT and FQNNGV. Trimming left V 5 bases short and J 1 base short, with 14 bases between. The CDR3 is CASSPFTRSNTEAFF. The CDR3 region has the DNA TGTGCCAGCAGCCCCTTCACCCGGTCGAACACTGAAGCTTTCTTT. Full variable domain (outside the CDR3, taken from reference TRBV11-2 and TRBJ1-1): EAGVAQSPRYKIIEKRQSVAFWCNPISGHATLYWYQQILGQGPKLLIQFQNNGVVDDSQLPKDRFSAERLKGVDSTLKIQPAKLEDSAVYLCASSPFTRSNTEAFFGQGTRLTVV.

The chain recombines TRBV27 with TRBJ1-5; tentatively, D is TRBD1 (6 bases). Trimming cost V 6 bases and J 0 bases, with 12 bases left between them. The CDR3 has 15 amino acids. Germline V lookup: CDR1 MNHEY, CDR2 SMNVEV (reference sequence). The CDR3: CASRETGTSNQPQHF. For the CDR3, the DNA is TGTGCCAGCAGGGAGACAGGTACTAGCAATCAGCCCCAGCATTTT.

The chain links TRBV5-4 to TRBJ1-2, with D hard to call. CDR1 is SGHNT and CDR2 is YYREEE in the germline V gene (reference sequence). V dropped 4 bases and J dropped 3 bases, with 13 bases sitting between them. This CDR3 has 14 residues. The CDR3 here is CASSPSRGDYGYTF. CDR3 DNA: TGTGCCAGCAGCCCCTCGCGGGGAGACTATGGCTACACCTTC.

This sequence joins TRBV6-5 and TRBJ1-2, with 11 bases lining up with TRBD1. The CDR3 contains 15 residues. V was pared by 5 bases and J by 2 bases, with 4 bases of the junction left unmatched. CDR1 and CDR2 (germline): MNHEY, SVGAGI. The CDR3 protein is CASSIGQGANYGYTF. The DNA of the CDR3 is TGTGCCAGCAGTATTGGACAGGGGGCAAACTATGGCTACACCTTC.

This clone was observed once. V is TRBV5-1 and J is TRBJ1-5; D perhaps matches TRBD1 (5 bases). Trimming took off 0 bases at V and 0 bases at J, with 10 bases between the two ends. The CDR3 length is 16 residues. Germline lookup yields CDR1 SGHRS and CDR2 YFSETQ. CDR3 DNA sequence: TGCGCCAGCAGCTTGGCTGGCAGGGATAGCAATCAGCCCCAGCATTTT. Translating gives CASSLAGRDSNQPQHF.

CDR3 coding DNA: TGTGCCAGCTCACCACCCCTCAGGGGTGGAGTCGGCTACACCTTC. Encoded protein: CASSPPLRGGVGYTF. The chain couples TRBV18 to TRBJ1-2, with D possibly TRBD1 on 6 matching bases. Trimming stripped 0 bases from V and 8 bases from J, with 16 bases between. This CDR3 has 15 residues. The germline V gene encodes CDR1 KGHSH and CDR2 LQKENI.

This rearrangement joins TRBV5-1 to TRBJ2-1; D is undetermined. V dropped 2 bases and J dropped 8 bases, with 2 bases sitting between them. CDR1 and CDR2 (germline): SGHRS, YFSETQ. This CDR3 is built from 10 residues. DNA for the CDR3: TGCGCCAGCAGCTTCTATGAGCAGTTCTTC. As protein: CASSFYEQFF.

CDR3 nucleotide sequence: TGTGCCAGCAGACGGTCGGGGACTCGTTTGTACGAGCAGTACTTC. Protein product: CASRRSGTRLYEQYF. The gene calls are TRBV28 and TRBJ2-7; D perhaps matches TRBD2 (6 bases). Trimming left V 6 bases short and J 4 bases short, with 19 bases between. Germline CDR1 MDHEN, CDR2 SYDVKM. This CDR3 comprises 15 residues.

CDR3 in DNA: TGTGCCAGCAGTTCGGTACTTGGCAGCGGGGGCTACACCTTC. Protein sequence: CASSSVLGSGGYTF. V and J are TRBV6-5 and TRBJ1-2; D ambiguous. The V end was cut by 4 bases, the J end by 8 bases, with 17 bases between. The germline V gene encodes CDR1 MNHEY and CDR2 SVGAGI. The CDR3 has 14 amino acids.

The CDR3 bases are TGTGCCAGCTCCCCCTCGGGGACAGCATCAGAGCAGTACTTC. This gives the protein CASSPSGTASEQYF. The rearrangement links TRBV28 to TRBJ2-7; 7 bases agree with TRBD1. J was trimmed by 7 bases and V by 8 bases; bases with no gene match: 14. Germline CDR1 reads MDHEN; CDR2 reads SYDVKM. CDR3 length: 14 amino acids.

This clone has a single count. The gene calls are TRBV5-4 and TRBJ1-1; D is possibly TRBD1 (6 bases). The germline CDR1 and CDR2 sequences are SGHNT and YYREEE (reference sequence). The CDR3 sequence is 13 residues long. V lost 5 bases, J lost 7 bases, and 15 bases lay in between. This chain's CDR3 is CASSYQGFDEAFF. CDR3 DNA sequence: TGTGCCAGCAGTTACCAGGGGTTTGATGAAGCTTTCTTT.

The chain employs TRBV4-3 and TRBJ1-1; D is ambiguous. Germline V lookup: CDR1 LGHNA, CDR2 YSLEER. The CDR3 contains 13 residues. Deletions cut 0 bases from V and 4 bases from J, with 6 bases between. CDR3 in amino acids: CASSQDRLTEAFF. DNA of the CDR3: TGCGCCAGCAGCCAAGACAGGCTCACTGAAGCTTTCTTT.

CDR3 nucleotides: TGCGCCAGCAAGGAGCGGGCCTTAGATACGCAGTATTTT. It yields the protein CASKERALDTQYF. The J gene is TRBJ2-3, the V gene TRBV10-2; D possibly corresponds to TRBD2 (6 bases). This CDR3 contains 13 residues. V was pared by 7 bases and J by 5 bases, with 13 bases between. The germline CDR1 and CDR2 sequences are WSHSY and SAAADI.